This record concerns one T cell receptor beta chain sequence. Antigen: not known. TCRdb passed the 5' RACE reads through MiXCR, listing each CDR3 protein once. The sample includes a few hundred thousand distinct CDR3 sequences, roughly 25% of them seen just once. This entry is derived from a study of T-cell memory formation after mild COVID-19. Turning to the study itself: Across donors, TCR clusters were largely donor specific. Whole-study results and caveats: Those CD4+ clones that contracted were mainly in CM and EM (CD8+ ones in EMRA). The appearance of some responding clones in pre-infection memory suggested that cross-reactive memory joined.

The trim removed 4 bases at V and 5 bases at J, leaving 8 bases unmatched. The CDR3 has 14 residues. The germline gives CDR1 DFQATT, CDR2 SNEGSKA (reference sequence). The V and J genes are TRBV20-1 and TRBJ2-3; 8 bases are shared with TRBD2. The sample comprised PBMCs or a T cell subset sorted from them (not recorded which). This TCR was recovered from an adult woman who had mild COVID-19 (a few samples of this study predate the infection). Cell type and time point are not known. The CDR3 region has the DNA TGCAGTGCTAACTTAGCGGGGAGGATAGATACGCAGTATTTT. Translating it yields CSANLAGRIDTQYF.